What follows are 30 T cell receptor beta chains derived from one specimen sequenced in a study of OX40 agonist ivuxolimab in advanced cancers. Sequencing used immunoSEQ multiplex PCR; TCRdb keeps in-frame clones, though not all of them. The sample lists 30,000 or so clones, 65% to 90% occurring once. The material was CD4+ or CD8+ T cells sorted from blood, obtained in a trial of the OX40 agonist ivuxolimab. The receptors come from an adult with an advanced solid tumor such as melanoma, head and neck, liver or kidney cancer.

The chain has TRBV5-1 and TRBJ2-1; 10 nucleotides line up with TRBD1. CDR1 is SGHRS, CDR2 YFSETQ, per germline. The ends lost 3 bases at V and 7 bases at J; junction bases unmatched: 4. The CDR3 runs to 14 residues. The CDR3, as DNA: TGCGCCAGCAGCTCCGGGACAGGGGAGAATGAGCAGTTCTTC. As protein: CASSSGTGENEQFF.

The CDR3 loop reads CASSGGTATEAFF. CDR3 nucleotides: TGTGCCAGCAGTGGTGGGACGGCCACTGAAGCTTTCTTT. The gene calls are TRBV27 and TRBJ1-1; D is possibly TRBD1 (5 bases). CDR3 length equals 13 residues. V gave up 5 bases and J gave up 4 bases, with 11 bases separating them. Germline loops: CDR1 MNHEY, CDR2 SMNVEV (reference sequence).

The CDR3 nucleotides are TGTGCCACCGCGAAGTCCGCGAGCAATCAGCCCCAGCATTTT. This sequence encodes CATAKSASNQPQHF. The V and J genes are TRBV19 and TRBJ1-5; D is unclear. CDR1 and CDR2 from the germline V gene are LNHDA and SQIVND (reference sequence). Trimming took off 10 bases at V and 1 base at J, with 14 bases between the two ends. This CDR3 is built from 14 residues.

The J gene is TRBJ2-2, the V gene TRBV5-4; TRBD2 agrees at 9 bases. The V gene end was trimmed by 0 bases and the J gene end by 0 bases; junction bases not matched to a gene: 3. The germline gives CDR1 SGHNT, CDR2 YYREEE (reference sequence). The CDR3 covers 17 residues. CDR3: CASSLGGLASNTGELFF. The CDR3 DNA reads as TGTGCCAGCAGCTTGGGTGGACTAGCGTCGAACACCGGGGAGCTGTTTTTT.

V and J are TRBV5-1 and TRBJ2-5, with D maybe TRBD1 (5 bases). The CDR3 spans 16 residues. CDR1 and CDR2 from the germline V gene are SGHRS and YFSETQ. Trimming stripped 4 bases from V and 1 base from J, with 17 bases between. The CDR3 spells CASSTRSDSPQETQYF. CDR3 in DNA: TGCGCCAGCAGCACCAGAAGTGACAGCCCCCAAGAGACCCAGTACTTC.

The DNA for the CDR3 is TGCGCCAGCAGCTTGGTTGGCGGAGACAATGAGCAGTTCTTC. Translation: CASSLVGGDNEQFF. This chain connects TRBV5-1 to TRBJ2-1, with D unresolved. The V end was cut by 0 bases, the J end by 5 bases, with 9 bases between. CDR1 and CDR2 (germline): SGHRS, YFSETQ. There are 14 residues in the CDR3. The full variable domain, rest sourced from reference TRBV5-1 and TRBJ2-1, is KAGVTQTPRYLIKTRGQQVTLSCSPISGHRSVSWYQQTPGQGLQFLFEYFSETQRNKGNFPGRFSGRQFSNSRSEMNVSTLELGDSALYLCASSLVGGDNEQFFGPGTRLTVL.

The DNA for the CDR3 is TGTGCCAGCAGCGTAGGGACTAGCGGAACCTACGAGCAGTACTTC. It encodes CASSVGTSGTYEQYF. The genes are TRBV9 and TRBJ2-7, with 10 bases matching TRBD2. This CDR3 has 15 amino acids. From germline, CDR1 is SGDLS and CDR2 YYNGEE. The ends lost 0 bases at V and 2 bases at J; junction bases unmatched: 2.

The chain recombines TRBV4-3 with TRBJ2-7; D might be TRBD2 (5 bases). The CDR3 is made up of 14 amino acids. Trimming cost V 1 base and J 0 bases, with 7 bases left between them. Germline V gene sequence: CDR1 LGHNA, CDR2 YSLEER. The CDR3 loop reads CASSQGLASYEQYF. In DNA form, the CDR3 reads TGCGCCAGCAGCCAAGGGCTAGCCTCCTACGAGCAGTACTTC.

In the case of this clone: Other DNA sequences in the sample encode the same CDR3. The rearrangement joins TRBV9 to TRBJ1-1; possible D gene TRBD1, 5 bases. Per germline, CDR1 SGDLS and CDR2 YYNGEE. V lost 4 bases and J 5 bases, leaving 9 bases between the germline ends. The CDR3 is 12 amino acids. The DNA for the CDR3 is TGTGCCAGCAGCCCGCAGGGAACTGAAGCTTTCTTT. This gives the protein CASSPQGTEAFF. The full variable domain, its missing parts supplied by reference TRBV9 and TRBJ1-1, is DSGVTQTPKHLITATGQRVTLRCSPRSGDLSVYWYQQSLDQGLQFLIQYYNGEERAKGNILERFSAQQFPDLHSELNLSSLELGDSALYFCASSPQGTEAFFGQGTRLTVV.

As for this clone: One junction end does not reproduce the germline sequence, and a read error may be involved. The chain uses TRBV6-5 and TRBJ1-1, with D tentatively TRBD1 (6 bases). Germline CDR1 and CDR2: MNHEY and SVGAGI. There are 13 residues in the CDR3. CDR3 protein: CASSYLGTKNYLF. The CDR3 bases are TGTGCCAGCAGTTACCTAGGGACAAAGAATTACCTCTTT.

Only a few counts were recorded for this clone. The CDR3 reads CASSLARGSVHEQYF. CDR3 sequence (DNA): TGTGCCAGCAGCTTAGCCCGCGGGAGCGTCCACGAGCAGTACTTC. The gene calls are TRBV11-1 and TRBJ2-7; TRBD2 matches at 7 bases. Germline V gives CDR1 SGHAT, CDR2 FQDESV (reference sequence). V was clipped by 0 bases and J by 5 bases; unmatched bases: 7. The CDR3 consists of 15 residues.

About this clone itself: At the DNA level, this CDR3 is encoded by other sequences in the same sample as well. This chain uses TRBV6-1 with TRBJ2-5; 12 bases agree with TRBD2. Germline CDR1 MNHNS, CDR2 SASEGT. V dropped 2 bases and J dropped 2; count of bases not matched to a gene: 0. CDR3 length: 15 residues. The DNA of the CDR3 is TGTGCCAGCAGTGAACTAGCGGGAGGGCAAGAGACCCAGTACTTC. It is translated as CASSELAGGQETQYF.

The chain is built from TRBV9 and TRBJ1-4; tentatively, D is TRBD1 (5 bases). Looked up from germline, CDR1 is SGDLS and CDR2 is YYNGEE. CDR3 length equals 15 residues. V was shortened by 4 bases and J by 3 bases, with 13 bases between the two germline ends. DNA of the CDR3: TGTGCCAGCAGCCCCACAGGACGGCCTAATGAAAAACTGTTTTTT. It yields the protein CASSPTGRPNEKLFF.

The V gene is TRBV28, the J gene TRBJ2-1; no definite D call. V lost 7 bases to trimming and J lost 7 bases, with 8 bases between them. Germline CDR1 MDHEN, CDR2 SYDVKM. The CDR3 is 11 residues long. CDR3 in DNA: TGTGCCAGCACACTTGAAAATGAGCAGTTCTTC. It encodes CASTLENEQFF.

The chain uses TRBV11-1 and TRBJ2-5, with TRBD2 matching 10 bases. The closer fit of TRBJ2-7 to the DNA end suggests the J call may be wrong. Looked up from germline, CDR1 is SGHAT and CDR2 is FQDESV (reference sequence). This CDR3 is 15 amino acids long. The CDR3 spells CASSLASGSFYEQYF. For the CDR3, the DNA is TGTGCCAGCAGCCTGGCTAGCGGGAGTTTCTACGAGCAGTACTTC.

V is TRBV4-3 and J is TRBJ2-7; 9 nucleotides match TRBD1. The CDR3 loop spans 13 amino acids. With V trimmed by 4 bases and J by 5 bases, 3 bases remained unmatched. Germline V gene sequence: CDR1 LGHNA, CDR2 YSLEER. DNA for the CDR3: TGCGCCAGCAGCCCCTGGACAGGGGACGAGCAGTACTTC. Translation: CASSPWTGDEQYF.

This clone was detected only once. This rearrangement joins TRBV28 to TRBJ2-7; TRBD1 agrees at 8 bases. The CDR3 extends over 15 amino acids. Looked up from germline, CDR1 is MDHEN and CDR2 is SYDVKM. V lost 5 bases, J lost 4 bases, and 10 bases stayed unmatched. The CDR3 is CASSTRTGPQYEQYF. CDR3 sequence (DNA): TGTGCCAGCAGTACGCGGACAGGGCCTCAATACGAGCAGTACTTC.

The rearrangement uses TRBV7-9 and TRBJ1-1; D remains unclear. Trimming removed 1 base from V and 1 base from J, with 10 bases in between. The CDR3 length is 15 residues. CDR1 and CDR2 from the germline V gene are SEHNR and FQNEAQ (reference sequence). The CDR3 loop is CASSLDTPANTEAFF. As DNA, the CDR3 is TGTGCCAGCAGCTTAGATACCCCAGCGAACACTGAAGCTTTCTTT.

The chain links TRBV27 to TRBJ2-1, with D hard to call. The CDR3 runs to 13 residues. V gave up 3 bases and J gave up 9 bases, with 12 bases separating them. Germline V gene lookup returns CDR1 MNHEY and CDR2 SMNVEV (reference sequence). The CDR3 loop is CASSFRASSEQFF. The CDR3 coding sequence is TGTGCCAGCAGTTTTAGGGCTAGTAGTGAGCAGTTCTTC.

V is TRBV6-1 and J is TRBJ2-7, with 9 bases aligning to TRBD2. Germline V gives CDR1 MNHNS, CDR2 SASEGT. CDR3 size: 18 residues. The ends lost 3 bases at V and 6 bases at J; junction bases unmatched: 18. DNA for the CDR3: TGTGCCAGCAGTGATCGTCTTCAAGCGGGAGGCTGGTGGCGCGAGCAGTACTTC. It codes for CASSDRLQAGGWWREQYF.

This chain connects TRBV11-2 to TRBJ2-7, with D perhaps matching TRBD2 (5 bases). CDR1 and CDR2 from the germline V gene are SGHAT and FQNNGV. The V end was cut by 0 bases, the J end by 2 bases, with 17 bases between. The CDR3 has 17 residues. CDR3 nucleotide sequence: TGTGCCAGCAGCTTAGACTCGAGGGCTCAAAGGGCCTACGAGCAGTACTTC. It translates to CASSLDSRAQRAYEQYF.

This chain joins TRBV27 and TRBJ1-5; no definite D call. Germline V lookup: CDR1 MNHEY, CDR2 SMNVEV (reference sequence). The CDR3 loop spans 13 amino acids. V dropped 5 bases and J dropped 0 bases, with 5 bases sitting between them. CDR3 protein: CASSPYSNQPQHF. Here the CDR3 DNA reads TGTGCCAGCAGTCCCTATAGCAATCAGCCCCAGCATTTT.

The genes are TRBV29-1 and TRBJ1-1; 7 bases agree with TRBD1. V shed 7 bases, J shed 11 bases, and the junction held 7 bases outside the gene matches. Germline V gene lookup returns CDR1 SQVTM and CDR2 ANQGSEA. The CDR3 has 10 amino acids. The CDR3 sequence: CSAEDRPAFF. The CDR3 nucleotides are TGCAGCGCCGAGGACAGGCCGGCTTTCTTT. The full variable domain, its missing parts supplied by reference TRBV29-1 and TRBJ1-1, is SAVISQKPSRDICQRGTSLTIQCQVDSQVTMMFWYRQQPGQSLTLIATANQGSEATYESGFVIDKFPISRPNLTFSTLTVSNMSPEDSSIYLCSAEDRPAFFGQGTRLTVV.

This chain links TRBV19 with TRBJ1-1, with 7 bases matching TRBD1. With V trimmed by 5 bases and J by 3 bases, 9 bases remained unmatched. The CDR3 extends over 15 amino acids. Per germline, CDR1 LNHDA and CDR2 SQIVND (reference sequence). As DNA, the CDR3 is TGTGCCAGTAGTTACTTGGGACAGTACGACACTGAAGCTTTCTTT. Translated, it gives CASSYLGQYDTEAFF.

This clone was recorded only once. The gene calls are TRBV2 and TRBJ2-3, with 12 bases lining up with TRBD2. The CDR3 has 15 residues. V trimming: 9 bases; J trimming: 1 base; junction bases outside the gene matches: 5. CDR1 and CDR2 (germline): SNHLY, FYNNEI. The CDR3 is CARRGLAGRTDTQYF. As DNA, the CDR3 is TGTGCCAGGAGGGGACTAGCGGGCCGCACAGATACGCAGTATTTT.

This chain links TRBV28 with TRBJ1-2; 8 nucleotides match TRBD1. With V trimmed by 4 bases and J by 7 bases, 11 bases remained unmatched. CDR3 size: 15 residues. Germline V gene data show CDR1 as MDHEN and CDR2 as SYDVKM. Written as DNA, the CDR3 is TGTGCCAGCAGTTACCCCCGGACAGGGATTGGTGGCTACACCTTC. Protein product: CASSYPRTGIGGYTF.

This clone was seen a single time. This rearrangement joins TRBV4-3 to TRBJ2-5; 11 bases are a match to TRBD1. CDR1 is LGHNA, CDR2 YSLEER, per germline. With 0 bases clipped from V and 5 bases from J, the junction kept 5 bases outside the gene matches. The CDR3 is 16 residues long. The CDR3 reads CASSQDGTGGYETQYF. The CDR3 DNA follows: TGCGCCAGCAGCCAAGATGGGACAGGGGGATACGAGACCCAGTACTTC.

This chain uses TRBV13 with TRBJ1-1; 7 bases align to TRBD1. The V segment lost 5 bases and the J segment 2 bases; nucleotides outside the gene matches: 2. The germline V gene has CDR1 PRHDT and CDR2 FYEKMQ (reference sequence). The CDR3 runs 13 residues. CDR3: CASSGQDNTEAFF. The CDR3, as DNA: TGTGCCAGCAGCGGACAGGACAACACTGAAGCTTTCTTT.

The chain has TRBV19 and TRBJ2-5, with 10 positions matching TRBD2. This CDR3 has 19 amino acids. CDR1 and CDR2 (germline): LNHDA, SQIVND (reference sequence). V shed 2 bases, J shed 4 bases, and the junction held 16 bases outside the gene matches. The CDR3 loop is CASSITLPSGRGRGETQYF. The CDR3 nucleotides are TGTGCCAGTAGTATAACCCTTCCTAGCGGGAGAGGACGAGGAGAGACCCAGTACTTC.

The V and J genes are TRBV27 and TRBJ2-1; 7 bases are shared with TRBD2. The CDR3 is 17 residues long. J gave up 0 bases and V 7 bases, and 12 bases lay outside the gene matches. Per the germline V gene, CDR1 is MNHEY and CDR2 is SMNVEV (reference sequence). In DNA form, the CDR3 reads TGTGCCAGCACGCCCTCGAGCGGGGATAGCTCCTACAATGAGCAGTTCTTC. Protein sequence: CASTPSSGDSSYNEQFF.